This TCR beta chain was documented in a study of T cells expressing NK-cell markers. Study-level findings and limits: It is unclear if expanded NKG2C-expressing clones target HCMV antigens. The study found dominant NKG2C+ clonotypes at roughly 1.0-7.0% of CD8+ T cells in over five donors.

Concerning this clonotype: Its antigen is not identified.

The CDR3 sequence is 13 residues long. Germline CDR1 SEHNR, CDR2 FQNEAQ (reference sequence). TCRdb re-called the 5' RACE reads, yielding one record per CDR3 amino acid sequence without DNA. This listing includes 350,000 to 400,000 distinct CDR3 sequences. V is TRBV7-9 and J is TRBJ1-4; TCRdb's D call, TRBD1, is unchecked because there is no DNA. This receptor was taken from a woman aged 45-65 years in good health. Sequences were obtained from blood T cells: a sorted CD56 or NKG2C T cell subset, CD4+ or CD8+ T cells, or bulk PBMC T cells (not recorded which). The chain's CDR3 is CASGPKLSEKLFF. The entire variable domain, with the rest obtained from reference TRBV7-9 and TRBJ1-4, is as follows: DTGVSQNPRHKITKRGQNVTFRCDPISEHNRLYWYRQTLGQGPEFLTYFQNEAQLEKSRLLSDRFSAERPKGSFSTLEIQRTEQGDSAMYLCASGPKLSEKLFFGSGTQLSVL.